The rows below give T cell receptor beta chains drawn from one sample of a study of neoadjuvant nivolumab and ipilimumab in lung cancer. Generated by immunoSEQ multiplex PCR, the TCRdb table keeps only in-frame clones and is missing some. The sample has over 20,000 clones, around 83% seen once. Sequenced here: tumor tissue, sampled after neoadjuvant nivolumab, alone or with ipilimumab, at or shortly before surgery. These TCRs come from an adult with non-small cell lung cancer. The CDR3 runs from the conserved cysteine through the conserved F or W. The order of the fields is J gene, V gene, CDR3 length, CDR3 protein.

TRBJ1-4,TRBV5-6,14,CASSPLGVNEKLFF
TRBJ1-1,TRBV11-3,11,CASSLAREAFF
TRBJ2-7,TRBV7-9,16,CASSQRSGGVSYEQYF
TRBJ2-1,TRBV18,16,CASSPLSGLGYNEQFF
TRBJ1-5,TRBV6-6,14,CASSLTGENQPQHF
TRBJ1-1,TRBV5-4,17,CASSSKRSGTGDTEAFF
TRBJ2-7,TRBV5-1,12,CASSRDRDEQYF
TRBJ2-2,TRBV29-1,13,CSVEARDPGELFF
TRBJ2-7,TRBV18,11,CASSPNYEQYF
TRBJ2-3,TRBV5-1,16,CASSAGLALSTDTQYF
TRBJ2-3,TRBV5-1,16,CASSLWLVLNTDTQYF
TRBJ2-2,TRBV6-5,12,CASSLAVGELFF
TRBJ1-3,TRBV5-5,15,CASSFDRGSGNTIYF
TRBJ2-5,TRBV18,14,CASSPTRGQETQYF
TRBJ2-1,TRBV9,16,CASSVGGGGRNNEQFF
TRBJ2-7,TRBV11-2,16,CASSLGLAPGEVKQYF
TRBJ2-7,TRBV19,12,CASSISGSEQYF
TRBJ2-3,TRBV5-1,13,CASSLVGEDTQYF
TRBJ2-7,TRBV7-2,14,CASSSAGGPYEQYF
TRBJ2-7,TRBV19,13,CASSNGLAREQYF
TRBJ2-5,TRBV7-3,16,CASSYGLAGGEETQYF
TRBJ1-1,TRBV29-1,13,CSADPGRDTEAFF
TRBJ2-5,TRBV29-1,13,CSVGIGWLETQYF
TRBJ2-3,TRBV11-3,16,CASSWGTGGSRDTQYF
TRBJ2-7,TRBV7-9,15,CASSYGQGVSYEQYF
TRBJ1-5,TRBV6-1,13,CASSEDRGQPQHF
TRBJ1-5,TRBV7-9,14,CASSRGQLNQPQHF
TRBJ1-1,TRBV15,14,CATSRVGRNTEAFF
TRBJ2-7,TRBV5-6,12,CASSFTVSEQYF
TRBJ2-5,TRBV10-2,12,CASGDSQETQYF
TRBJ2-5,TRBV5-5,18,CASSLGRRLAGEGETQYF
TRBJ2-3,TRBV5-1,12,CASSFNTDTQYF
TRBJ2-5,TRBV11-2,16,CASSLGEYRGMETQYF
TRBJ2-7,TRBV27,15,CASTLSGLNPYEQYF
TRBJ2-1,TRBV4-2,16,CASSPLRGSESGEQFF
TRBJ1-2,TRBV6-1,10,CASSVGGYTF
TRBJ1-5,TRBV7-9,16,CASSPGVQGKNQPQHF
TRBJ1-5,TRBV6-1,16,CASSDPGKRGNQPQHF
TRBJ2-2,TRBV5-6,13,CASSTSGTGELFF
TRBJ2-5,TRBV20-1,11,CSARVGETQYF
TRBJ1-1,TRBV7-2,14,CASSTRGLRTEAFF
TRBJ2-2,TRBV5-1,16,CASRRLAGDGAGELFF
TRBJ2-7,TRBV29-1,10,CSVAGVEQYF
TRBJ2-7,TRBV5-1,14,CASSGEGQGYEQYF
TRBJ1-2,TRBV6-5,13,CASNPGTGFGYTF
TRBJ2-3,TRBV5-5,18,CASSFTLAGGPRGDTQYF